Each of the 12 T cell receptor beta chains below was sequenced from the same sample in a study of blood T cells in healthy people across ages. A J-beta primer mix and a sample-barcoded 5' primer were used in a second PCR of roughly 7 to 12 cycles. From the 5' RACE reads, TCRdb called clonotypes with MiXCR, one entry per CDR3 protein. The sample includes 1.5 million to 2 million distinct CDR3 sequences, just under 50% seen only once; the top ten take less than 2.5%. Sequencing input: blood. All receptors derive from a woman aged 35 to 49 in good health.

This clonotype was detected only a few times. This rearrangement joins TRBV7-2 to TRBJ2-5, with TRBD1 matching 7 bases. The CDR3 consists of 16 residues. After removal of 1 base from V and 1 base from J, the junction contained 6 bases not matched to a gene. Germline CDR1 and CDR2: SGHTA and FQGNSA. This CDR3 is CASSLDPGDSQETQYF. As DNA, the CDR3 is TGTGCCAGCAGCTTAGACCCTGGGGACAGCCAAGAGACCCAGTACTTC.

The chain uses TRBV9 and TRBJ2-3; the match to TRBD2 covers 9 bases. Germline V gene sequence: CDR1 SGDLS, CDR2 YYNGEE. This CDR3 has 16 amino acids. Trimming removed 3 bases from V and 6 bases from J; junction bases left unmatched: 11. The CDR3 sequence: CASSAEGTSFFDTQYF. Written as DNA, the CDR3 is TGTGCCAGCAGCGCCGAGGGGACTAGCTTTTTCGATACGCAGTATTTT.

A few counts support this clonotype. The chain uses TRBV12-3 or TRBV12-4 and TRBJ1-2; D perhaps matches TRBD1 (5 bases). V lost 5 bases and J lost 7, with 17 bases in between. The CDR3 runs 14 residues. The CDR3 region has the DNA TGTGCCAGCAGTCCCCGAGGGGTTAAGTTTGGCTACACCTTC. This gives the protein CASSPRGVKFGYTF.

This clonotype was seen more than once but under ten times. V and J are TRBV20-1 and TRBJ2-1; D gene ambiguous. In germline, CDR1 is DFQATT, CDR2 SNEGSKA (reference sequence). This CDR3 is built from 11 residues. Trimming removed 0 bases from V and 8 bases from J, with 5 bases in between. The CDR3 sequence: CSARDKHEQFF. CDR3 DNA sequence: TGCAGTGCTAGAGATAAGCATGAGCAGTTCTTC.

In this sample, this clonotype turned up a few times. The gene calls are TRBV9 and TRBJ2-5, with 8 nucleotides matching TRBD1. V shed 3 bases, J shed 4 bases, and the junction held 8 bases outside the gene matches. The germline V gene has CDR1 SGDLS and CDR2 YYNGEE. The CDR3 is made up of 15 amino acids. The CDR3: CASSETTGVGETQYF. CDR3 coding DNA: TGTGCCAGCAGCGAGACGACAGGGGTGGGAGAGACCCAGTACTTC.

There are a few counts of this clonotype. The V and J genes are TRBV12-3 or TRBV12-4 and TRBJ2-3, with D perhaps matching TRBD1 (6 bases). V lost 5 bases to trimming and J lost 0 bases, with 15 bases between them. The CDR3 has 16 residues. The CDR3 region has the DNA TGTGCCAGCAGTCCTGAGCCAGGGGTGAGCACAGATACGCAGTATTTT. Translating gives CASSPEPGVSTDTQYF.

The chain links TRBV7-9 to TRBJ2-6; D unclear. Germline V gene lookup returns CDR1 SEHNR and CDR2 FQNEAQ (reference sequence). V was pared by 1 base and J by 2 bases, with 6 bases between. There are 15 residues in the CDR3. CDR3 nucleotides: TGTGCCAGCAGCTTAGATATTCCTGGGGCCAACGTCCTGACTTTC. It is translated as CASSLDIPGANVLTF.

The chain couples TRBV5-1 to TRBJ1-6, with D uncertain. The V gene's germline CDR1 is SGHRS and CDR2 YFSETQ. Trimming took 1 base from V and 8 from J, leaving 13 bases between them. The CDR3 runs to 15 residues. CDR3 sequence (DNA): TGCGCCAGCAGCTTGAGTGGGTCTAGTTATTCACCCCTCCACTTT. Translated: CASSLSGSSYSPLHF.

CDR3 sequence: CSDHGVASMNTEAFF. CDR3 DNA sequence: TGCAGCGATCATGGGGTCGCGTCGATGAACACTGAAGCTTTCTTT. This rearrangement joins TRBV29-1 to TRBJ1-1; D is undetermined. Per the germline V gene, CDR1 is SQVTM and CDR2 is ANQGSEA. This CDR3 contains 15 residues. V dropped 7 bases and J dropped 0 bases, with 18 bases sitting between them.

CDR3 DNA: TGCAGTGCTACTCCAACGGAGACCCAGTACTTC. This gives the protein CSATPTETQYF. V gene TRBV20-1 combines with J gene TRBJ2-5; D is ambiguous. This CDR3 is built from 11 residues. Between the trimmed V and J ends, which lost 4 bases and 5 bases, there was a span of 8 bases. CDR1 DFQATT and CDR2 SNEGSKA come from the germline V gene (reference sequence).

This chain links TRBV19 with TRBJ2-2, with TRBD1 matching over 8 bases. The CDR3 runs to 16 residues. The germline V gene encodes CDR1 LNHDA and CDR2 SQIVND (reference sequence). The trim removed 7 bases at V and 5 bases at J, leaving 12 bases unmatched. CDR3 nucleotide sequence: TGTGCCAGTACCGACAGGGGTGGAGGAGATACCGGGGAGCTGTTTTTT. Amino acids: CASTDRGGGDTGELFF.

The rearrangement links TRBV29-1 to TRBJ2-5; perhaps TRBD1 as D (5 bases). The CDR3 runs 12 residues. The germline V and J ends were trimmed by 6 bases and 5 bases, with 13 bases remaining between them. Germline values: CDR1 SQVTM, CDR2 ANQGSEA. DNA for the CDR3: TGCAGCGTGGCCCTGACAGCGGAGACCCAGTACTTC. Amino acids: CSVALTAETQYF.